This T cell receptor (beta chain) was identified in a study of regulatory T cells in long-lasting Graves disease. Study-level points and caveats: Repertoires from persistent disease leaned toward TRBV28, TRBJ1-2 and TRBJ2-5.

Construction of TCR beta libraries relied on iRepertoire HTBI primers and on Arm-PCR targeting CDR3 regions. TCRdb called the multiplex PCR reads again in MiXCR, with one record for every CDR3 protein. There are around 500,000 distinct CDR3 sequences in the sample; roughly 12% occur only once, and roughly 10% lies in the top ten. Germline V CDR1 and CDR2: MNHEY, SVGAGI. The length of the CDR3 is 15 residues. V shed 3 bases, J shed 0 bases, and the junction held 3 bases outside the gene matches. As regards this clonotype: The antigen is undetermined.

Time point reported: newly diagnosed GD, antithyroid drugs for less than 3 months. RNA isolated from PBMCs was used to make the TCR library. From an endocrinology department in Xi'an, China, came the patients. These same data were also listed under a study on T cells in Graves' hyperthyroidism and ophthalmopathy. From that paper: The primer set for the first-round RT-PCR of the TCR CDR3 was HTBI.

The sequence derives from a man between 25 and 39 years old with Graves disease. V gene TRBV6-5 combines with J gene TRBJ2-7, with 9 bases fitting TRBD2. The sequencing here drew on peripheral blood mononuclear cells (PBMCs), taken at new diagnosis, from a patient treated with antithyroid drugs. DNA for the CDR3: TGTGCCAGCAGTTATAGCGGGAGTTACTCCTACGAGCAGTACTTC. Protein product: CASSYSGSYSYEQYF.